Shown below are 3 T cell receptor beta chains from a single sample sequenced in a study of blood T cell repertoires in COVID-19. Sequencing was performed with immunoSEQ multiplex PCR; in TCRdb, only in-frame clones are kept and a portion is missing. The sample lists 77,000 or so clones, approximately 80% seen once, with about 6.5% in the top ten. Sequences were obtained from peripheral blood. Receptors were obtained from an older woman with acute or convalescent COVID-19.

This clone was seen only a few times. The V gene is TRBV3-1 (or the pseudogene TRBV3-2), the J gene TRBJ1-2, with D unclear. The CDR3 is 14 residues long. The germline V and J ends were trimmed by 1 base and 4 bases, with 10 bases remaining between them. The germline V gene has CDR1 LGHDT and CDR2 YNNKEL (reference sequence). The CDR3 protein is CASSQGNSAYGYTF. For the CDR3, the DNA is TGTGCCAGCAGCCAAGGCAACAGTGCCTATGGCTACACCTTC.

V usage is TRBV5-6 and J usage is TRBJ1-3; TRBD1 aligns across 8 bases. V trimming: 5 bases; J trimming: 0 bases; junction bases outside the gene matches: 4. The CDR3 extends over 15 amino acids. Germline values: CDR1 SGHDT, CDR2 YYEEEE. CDR3 protein: CASRLTGGSGNTIYF. The CDR3 bases are TGTGCCAGCAGACTCACAGGGGGCTCTGGAAACACCATATATTTT.

This chain uses TRBV3-1 (or the pseudogene TRBV3-2) with TRBJ2-3, with 7 nucleotides matching TRBD2. After removal of 4 bases from V and 4 bases from J, the junction contained 11 bases not matched to a gene. The CDR3 has 16 amino acids. Germline lookup yields CDR1 LGHDT and CDR2 YNNKEL (reference sequence). CDR3 in DNA: TGTGCCAGCAGCCCCCGACTAGCCTCCAAGTCAGATACGCAGTATTTT. It specifies CASSPRLASKSDTQYF.